These T cell receptor beta chains were read from a single sample in a study of shared clonotypes between healthy human individuals. Assay used: immunoSEQ multiplex PCR; TCRdb lists only in-frame clones, some missing. The sample has about 1 million clones, around 74% seen once. Sequences were obtained from memory CD4+ T cells sorted from blood. These receptors were collected from a man aged 18 to 30 in good health. Both conserved end residues are part of each CDR3. Not every row has a clone size; where given, it reads once, few, many or a size class.

size | V | CDR3
few | TRBV5-4 | CASSLGGGGSYEQYF
. | TRBV2 | CASSTDRVSYEQYF
. | TRBV2 | CASSGGLGLGEKLFF
. | TRBV20-1 | CSAGTGYEQFF
. | TRBV19 | CASSNPGQGVVEQYF
. | TRBV18 | CASSPPGRAYEQYF
. | TRBV6-6 | CASSKSDGMNTEAFF
. | TRBV30 | CAWSVGLAEGEETQYF
few | TRBV5-1 | CASSSRTGDEGTQYF
. | TRBV6-6 | CASKVAGRDYEQYF
. | TRBV5-1 | CASSFQGSDTQYF
. | TRBV30 | CAWSARRYEQYF
. | TRBV30 | CAWGVGSGANVLTF
. | TRBV6-1 | CASPRSTYNSPLHF
. | TRBV11-3 | CASSPGTSAFNPYNEQFF
. | TRBV19 | CASNQARGGTDNQPQHF
. | TRBV7-8 | CASSQGQGAQANYGYTF
. | TRBV5-8 | CASSLNYGYTF
once | TRBV5-4 | CASSLLTRNYEQYF
. | TRBV7-2 | CASSSKGTYNEQFF
. | TRBV7-2 | CASSSLTEGYGYTF
few | TRBV28 | CATLGVKGQDLQETQYF
. | TRBV18 | CASSSTGGGQPQHF
. | TRBV4-1 | CASSQPLSGRKETQYF
. | TRBV30 | CAHRAYNEQFF
few | TRBV9 | CASSGGLAGGINIQYF
. | TRBV11-1 | CASSPGQGVSDTQYF
. | TRBV23-1 | CASTYVRTGDPNYGYTF
. | TRBV28 | CASTYSDRRFGEQFF
. | TRBV15 | CATSRDGRAGSEQFF
. | TRBV19 | CASSSQYSLTGANVLTF
. | TRBV29-1 | CSYISHIDTQYF
. | TRBV30 | CAWSPAGGPEAFF
. | TRBV2 | CASSRETYEQYF
once | TRBV25-1 | CASSHGDRRNTEAFF
. | TRBV6-1 | CASRTGGLREQYF
. | TRBV5-6 | CASSSPRWFGTDYNEQFF
. | TRBV2 | CASGRQGLREKLFF
. | TRBV29-1 | CSVEQGVVTEVFF
. | TRBV4-1 | CASSQGLRGAGAYQETQYF
. | TRBV19 | CASSPAPRTDTQYF
. | TRBV5-4 | CASSVDGTPYGYTF
. | TRBV18 | CASSPLSSGFYEQYF
. | TRBV6-6 | CAVTGFGETQYF
few | TRBV19 | CASAGQGEAEAFF
. | TRBV7-2 | CASSLAGIAGTDTQYF
. | TRBV7-8 | CASSLRRDEQYF
. | TRBV7-2 | CASSSGQGKGQPQHF
few | TRBV19 | CASSMGTSTDTQYF
. | TRBV11-2 | CASSFLDRGQTEAFF
once | TRBV2 | CASLLSGTSIDEQYF
few | TRBV5-4 | CASSLNGGINYEQYF
. | TRBV5-1 | CASSLLDTQYF
. | TRBV5-1 | CASSGGQGGAWDEQFF
. | TRBV28 | CASSPTGTGRSGEQYF
. | TRBV4-1 | CASSRGHSGTYEQYF